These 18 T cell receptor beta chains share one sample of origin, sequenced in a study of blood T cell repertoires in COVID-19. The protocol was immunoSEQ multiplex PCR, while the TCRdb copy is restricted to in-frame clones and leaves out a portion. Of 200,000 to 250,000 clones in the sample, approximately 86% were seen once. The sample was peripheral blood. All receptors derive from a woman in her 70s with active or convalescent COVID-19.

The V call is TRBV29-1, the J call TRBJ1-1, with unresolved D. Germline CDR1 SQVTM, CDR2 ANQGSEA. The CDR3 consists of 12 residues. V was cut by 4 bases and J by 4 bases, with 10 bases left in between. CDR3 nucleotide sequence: TGCAGCGTTGCCGACACTTTCACTGAAGCTTTCTTT. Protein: CSVADTFTEAFF.

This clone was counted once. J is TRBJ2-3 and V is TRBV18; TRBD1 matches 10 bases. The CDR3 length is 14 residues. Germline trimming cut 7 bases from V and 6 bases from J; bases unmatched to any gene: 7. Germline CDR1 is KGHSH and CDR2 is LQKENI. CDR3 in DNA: TGTGCCAGCTTTCTTGACAGGGGGCTGGATACGCAGTATTTT. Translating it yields CASFLDRGLDTQYF.

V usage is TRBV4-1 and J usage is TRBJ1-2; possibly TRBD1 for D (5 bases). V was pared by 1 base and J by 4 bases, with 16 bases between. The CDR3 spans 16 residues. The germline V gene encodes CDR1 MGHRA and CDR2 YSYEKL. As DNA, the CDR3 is TGCGCCAGCAGCCAAGGAGGTGCAGGGTCTCCCTATGGCTACACCTTC. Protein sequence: CASSQGGAGSPYGYTF.

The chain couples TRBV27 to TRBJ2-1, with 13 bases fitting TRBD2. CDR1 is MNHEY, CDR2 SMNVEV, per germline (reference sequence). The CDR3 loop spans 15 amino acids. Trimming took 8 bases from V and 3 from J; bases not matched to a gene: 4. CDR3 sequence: CASGTSGEGYNEQFF. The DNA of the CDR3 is TGTGCCAGCGGGACTAGCGGGGAAGGCTACAATGAGCAGTTCTTC.

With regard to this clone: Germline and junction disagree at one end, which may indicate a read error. CDR3 region: CSARNDREVFF. CDR3 nucleotide sequence: TGCAGTGCTAGGAACGACAGGGAAGTATTCTTC. This chain uses TRBV20-1 with TRBJ1-2, with 7 bases aligning to TRBD1. From germline, CDR1 is DFQATT and CDR2 SNEGSKA (reference sequence). The CDR3 runs to 11 residues.

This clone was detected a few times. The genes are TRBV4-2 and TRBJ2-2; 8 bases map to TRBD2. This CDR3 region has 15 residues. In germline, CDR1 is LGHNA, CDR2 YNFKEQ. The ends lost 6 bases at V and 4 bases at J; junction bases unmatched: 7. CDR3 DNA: TGTGCCAGCAGTGCCGGGGGGGCCTTCACCGGGGAGCTGTTTTTT. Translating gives CASSAGGAFTGELFF.

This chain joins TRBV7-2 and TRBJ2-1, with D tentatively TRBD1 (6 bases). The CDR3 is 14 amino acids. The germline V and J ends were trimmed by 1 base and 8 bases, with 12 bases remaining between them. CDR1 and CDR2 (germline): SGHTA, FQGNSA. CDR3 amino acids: CASSLVGAFHEQFF. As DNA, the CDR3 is TGTGCCAGCAGCTTAGTGGGGGCTTTCCATGAGCAGTTCTTC. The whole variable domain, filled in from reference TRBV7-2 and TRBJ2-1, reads GAGVSQSPSNKVTEKGKDVELRCDPISGHTALYWYRQSLGQGLEFLIYFQGNSAPDKSGLPSDRFSAERTGGSVSTLTIQRTQQEDSAVYLCASSLVGAFHEQFFGPGTRLTVL.

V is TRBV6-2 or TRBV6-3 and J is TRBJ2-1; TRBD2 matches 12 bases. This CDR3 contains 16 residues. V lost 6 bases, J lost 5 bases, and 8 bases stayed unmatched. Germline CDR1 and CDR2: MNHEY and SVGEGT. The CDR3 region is CASSRLLAGGNNEQFF. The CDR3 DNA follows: TGTGCCAGCAGCCGCCTCCTAGCGGGGGGGAACAATGAGCAGTTCTTC.

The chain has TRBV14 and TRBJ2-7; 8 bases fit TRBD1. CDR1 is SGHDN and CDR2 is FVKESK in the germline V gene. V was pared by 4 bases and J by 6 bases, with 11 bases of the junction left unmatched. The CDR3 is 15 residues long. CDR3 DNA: TGTGCCAGCAGCCTTCGGACAGGGAGAGGTCGCGAGCAGTACTTC. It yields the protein CASSLRTGRGREQYF.

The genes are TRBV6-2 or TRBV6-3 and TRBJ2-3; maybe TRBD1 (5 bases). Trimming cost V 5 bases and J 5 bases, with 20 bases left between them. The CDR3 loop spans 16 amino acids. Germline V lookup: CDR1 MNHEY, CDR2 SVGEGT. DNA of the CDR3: TGTGCCAGCAGTCACTGGGAACAGTCCCAGGGAGATACGCAGTATTTT. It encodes CASSHWEQSQGDTQYF.

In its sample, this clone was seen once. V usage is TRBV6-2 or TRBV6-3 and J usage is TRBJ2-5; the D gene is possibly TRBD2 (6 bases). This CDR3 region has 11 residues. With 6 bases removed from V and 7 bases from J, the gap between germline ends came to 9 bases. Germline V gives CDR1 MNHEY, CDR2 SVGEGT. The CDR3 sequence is CASSLGRTQYF. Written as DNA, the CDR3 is TGTGCCAGCAGCCTCGGGAGGACCCAGTACTTC.

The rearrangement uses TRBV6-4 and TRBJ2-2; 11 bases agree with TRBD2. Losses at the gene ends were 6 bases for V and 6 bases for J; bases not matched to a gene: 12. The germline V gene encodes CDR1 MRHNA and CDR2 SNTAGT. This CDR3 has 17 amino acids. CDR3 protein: CASRVAGGHNMAGELFF. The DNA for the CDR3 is TGTGCCAGCAGAGTAGCGGGGGGGCATAATATGGCCGGGGAGCTGTTTTTT.

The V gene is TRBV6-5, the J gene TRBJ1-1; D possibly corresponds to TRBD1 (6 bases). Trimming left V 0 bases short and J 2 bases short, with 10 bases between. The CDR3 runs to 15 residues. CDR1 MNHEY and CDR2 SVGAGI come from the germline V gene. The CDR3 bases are TGTGCCAGCAGTTACTCCGGACAGTCTAACACTGAAGCTTTCTTT. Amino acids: CASSYSGQSNTEAFF.

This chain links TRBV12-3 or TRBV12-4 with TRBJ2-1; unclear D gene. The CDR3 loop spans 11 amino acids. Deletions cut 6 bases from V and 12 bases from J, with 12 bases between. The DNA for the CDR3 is TGTGCCAGCAGCCGCAGATCTGGGCAGTTCTTC. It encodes CASSRRSGQFF.

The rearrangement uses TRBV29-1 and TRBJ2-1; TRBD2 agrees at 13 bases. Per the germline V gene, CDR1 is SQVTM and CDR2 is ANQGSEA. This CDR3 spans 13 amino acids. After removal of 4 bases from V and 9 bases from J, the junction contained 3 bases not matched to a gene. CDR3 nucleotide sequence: TGCAGCGTTGGGACTAGCGGGGGCGGTGAGCAGTTCTTC. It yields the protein CSVGTSGGGEQFF.

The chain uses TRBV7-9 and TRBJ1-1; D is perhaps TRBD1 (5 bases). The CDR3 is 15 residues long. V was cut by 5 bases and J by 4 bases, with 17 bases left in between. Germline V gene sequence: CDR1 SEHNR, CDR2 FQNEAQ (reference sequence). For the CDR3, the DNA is TGTGCCAGCAGCCCGGGGGTGGGGATCGGCACTGAAGCTTTCTTT. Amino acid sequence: CASSPGVGIGTEAFF.

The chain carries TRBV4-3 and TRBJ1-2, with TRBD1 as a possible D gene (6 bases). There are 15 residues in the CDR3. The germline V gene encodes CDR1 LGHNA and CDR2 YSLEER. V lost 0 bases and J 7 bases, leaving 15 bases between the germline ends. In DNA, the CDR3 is TGCGCCAGCAGCCAAGATCCAGGGGTCAGGTTTGGCTACACCTTC. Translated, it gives CASSQDPGVRFGYTF.

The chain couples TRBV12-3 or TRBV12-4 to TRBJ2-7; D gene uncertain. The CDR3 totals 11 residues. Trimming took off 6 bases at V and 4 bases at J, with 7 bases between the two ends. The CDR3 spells CASSQAYEQYF. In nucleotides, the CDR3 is TGTGCCAGCAGCCAGGCATACGAGCAGTACTTC.